Each of the 24 T cell receptor beta chains below was sequenced from the same sample in a study of cytomegalovirus exposure and HLA in healthy donors. 13 Jbeta primers and 60 Vbeta primers were used for the PCR. Here immunoSEQ multiplex PCR was the method, and the copy in TCRdb shows in-frame clones only, minus some. Of 130,000 to 150,000 clones listed, roughly 80% were seen once; the top ten hold under 5%. Sequencing was carried out using PBMCs. The source of these receptors is a man aged 35 to 55 in good health and CMV-seronegative.

This rearrangement joins TRBV19 to TRBJ2-3; 7 nucleotides agree with TRBD2. The CDR3 spans 13 residues. CDR1 LNHDA and CDR2 SQIVND come from the germline V gene (reference sequence). Trimming took 5 bases from V and 6 from J; bases not matched to a gene: 5. The CDR3 loop reads CASSPAGEDTQYF. The CDR3 DNA is TGTGCCAGTAGTCCGGCGGGGGAGGATACGCAGTATTTT.

This chain joins TRBV18 and TRBJ2-7; the match to TRBD1 covers 8 bases. The CDR3 is 17 residues long. CDR1 is KGHSH, CDR2 LQKENI, per germline. V shed 3 bases, J shed 0 bases, and the junction held 10 bases outside the gene matches. The DNA for the CDR3 is TGTGCCAGCTCACCGAGCCTCGGGACAGGAAGCTCCTACGAGCAGTACTTC. Translation gives CASSPSLGTGSSYEQYF. Filled out from reference TRBV18 and TRBJ2-7, the complete variable domain reads NAGVMQNPRHLVRRRGQEARLRCSPMKGHSHVYWYRQLPEEGLKFMVYLQKENIIDESGMPKERFSAEFPKEGPSILRIQQVVRGDSAAYFCASSPSLGTGSSYEQYFGPGTRLTVT.

V is TRBV2 and J is TRBJ1-3; 8 nucleotides agree with TRBD1. CDR3 length equals 16 residues. J gave up 4 bases and V 1 base, and 6 bases lay outside the gene matches. The germline V gene encodes CDR1 SNHLY and CDR2 FYNNEI. CDR3 nucleotides: TGTGCCAGCAGTGAAGTTGGCACAGGGGGAGGAAACACCATATATTTT. Residues: CASSEVGTGGGNTIYF.

V is TRBV2 and J is TRBJ2-1; no firm D call. Germline loops: CDR1 SNHLY, CDR2 FYNNEI. This CDR3 spans 12 amino acids. Trimming pared 4 bases from V and 7 bases from J, leaving 8 bases between. The CDR3 coding sequence is TGTGCCAGCAGTGCAGGTGGAAATGAGCAGTTCTTC. Translation gives CASSAGGNEQFF.

The chain combines TRBV15 with TRBJ2-7; TRBD1 might be the D (5 bases). V was clipped by 3 bases and J by 3 bases, with 12 bases between them. The CDR3 loop spans 14 amino acids. Germline CDR1 reads LNHNV; CDR2 reads YYDKDF (reference sequence). The DNA for the CDR3 is TGTGCCACCAGCAGTAGTTCAGGGTTCTACGAGCAGTACTTC. Translation gives CATSSSSGFYEQYF.

The gene calls are TRBV5-1 and TRBJ1-1; a weak D match, TRBD1 (6 bases). CDR3 length: 16 amino acids. The ends were cut back, 4 bases at V and 0 bases at J, with 16 bases in the middle. Germline CDR1 reads SGHRS; CDR2 reads YFSETQ. The CDR3 loop is CASSLGDTRLNTEAFF. The CDR3 nucleotides are TGCGCCAGCAGCCTAGGGGACACGCGGTTGAACACTGAAGCTTTCTTT.

This chain uses TRBV2 with TRBJ2-7; 10 bases agree with TRBD1. With 1 base clipped from V and 11 bases from J, the junction kept 11 bases outside the gene matches. This CDR3 region has 15 residues. CDR1 is SNHLY and CDR2 is FYNNEI in the germline V gene. The chain's CDR3 is CASSEEGTGAILEYF. CDR3 DNA: TGTGCCAGCAGTGAAGAGGGGACAGGGGCCATTTTGGAGTACTTC.

This clone was seen a handful of times. This chain joins TRBV5-1 and TRBJ2-3; TRBD1 agrees at 8 bases. Germline CDR1 and CDR2: SGHRS and YFSETQ. With 4 bases clipped from V and 2 bases from J, the junction kept 9 bases outside the gene matches. The CDR3 totals 16 residues. The CDR3 DNA reads as TGCGCCAGCAGCGAGTGGGGACAGGAAATCACAGATACGCAGTATTTT. It is translated as CASSEWGQEITDTQYF.

The V gene is TRBV10-1, the J gene TRBJ2-3; 10 bases fit TRBD1. The germline gives CDR1 WNHNN, CDR2 SYGVQD (reference sequence). V was clipped by 4 bases and J by 3 bases; unmatched bases: 7. The CDR3 has 16 residues. CDR3 amino acids: CASSAVRTGGTDTQYF. DNA for the CDR3: TGCGCCAGCAGTGCAGTTCGGACAGGGGGAACAGATACGCAGTATTTT.

V usage is TRBV6-1 and J usage is TRBJ2-7, with D unresolved. CDR1 and CDR2 from the germline V gene are MNHNS and SASEGT. V shed 3 bases and J shed 1 base, with 13 bases lying between them. This CDR3 spans 15 amino acids. The CDR3 DNA reads as TGTGCCAGCAGTGATACGGCTTTCGGGTCCTACGAGCAGTACTTC. Residues: CASSDTAFGSYEQYF.

The chain uses TRBV5-8 and TRBJ1-2; 7 bases align to TRBD1. After removal of 4 bases from V and 4 bases from J, the junction contained 7 bases not matched to a gene. The germline V gene has CDR1 SGHTS and CDR2 YDEGEE. CDR3 length equals 14 residues. CDR3 DNA sequence: TGTGCCAGCAGCGCGCCGACAGGGCCCTATGGCTACACCTTC. It specifies CASSAPTGPYGYTF. The variable domain in full, with the rest retrieved from reference TRBV5-8 and TRBJ1-2, is EAGVTQSPTHLIKTRGQQATLRCSPISGHTSVYWYQQALGLGLQFLLWYDEGEERNRGNFPPRFSGRQFPNYSSELNVNALELEDSALYLCASSAPTGPYGYTFGSGTRLTVV.

V gene TRBV10-3 combines with J gene TRBJ2-4, with TRBD1 as a possible D gene (5 bases). CDR3 size: 12 residues. V lost 5 bases to trimming and J lost 6 bases, with 8 bases between them. Germline values: CDR1 ENHRY, CDR2 SYGVKD. CDR3 sequence (DNA): TGTGCCATCAGTCAGGGCGGAAACATTCAGTACTTC. Its protein is CAISQGGNIQYF.

Written as DNA, the CDR3 is TGCGCCAGCAGCCGGGACAGGGGGCCCCTAGAGCCCCAGCATTTT. Its translation: CASSRDRGPLEPQHF. J is TRBJ1-5 and V is TRBV5-1; 12 nucleotides align to TRBD1. V trimming: 4 bases; J trimming: 8 bases; junction bases outside the gene matches: 7. This CDR3 region has 15 residues. Germline CDR1 SGHRS, CDR2 YFSETQ.

CDR3 protein: CASSVAQGLMNTEAFF. CDR3 nucleotides: TGTGCCAGCAGCGTAGCACAGGGGCTCATGAACACTGAAGCTTTCTTT. This sequence joins TRBV9 and TRBJ1-1, with 7 bases that match TRBD1. Germline V gene lookup returns CDR1 SGDLS and CDR2 YYNGEE. The CDR3 is 16 residues long. V was clipped by 0 bases and J by 0 bases; unmatched bases: 5. The full variable domain, with the rest looked up from reference TRBV9 and TRBJ1-1, is DSGVTQTPKHLITATGQRVTLRCSPRSGDLSVYWYQQSLDQGLQFLIQYYNGEERAKGNILERFSAQQFPDLHSELNLSSLELGDSALYFCASSVAQGLMNTEAFFGQGTRLTVV.

This clone has a handful of counts. This sample includes further DNA sequences coding for the same CDR3. V gene TRBV5-1 combines with J gene TRBJ2-5; D unclear. The CDR3 has 12 residues. Trimming took 0 bases from V and 5 from J, leaving 5 bases between them. Germline-derived CDR1 and CDR2 are SGHRS and YFSETQ. The CDR3 region has the DNA TGCGCCAGCAGCTTGGTCGGTGAGACCCAGTACTTC. Translation gives CASSLVGETQYF. The whole variable domain, remainder taken from reference TRBV5-1 and TRBJ2-5, is KAGVTQTPRYLIKTRGQQVTLSCSPISGHRSVSWYQQTPGQGLQFLFEYFSETQRNKGNFPGRFSGRQFSNSRSEMNVSTLELGDSALYLCASSLVGETQYFGPGTRLLVL.

CDR3 nucleotide sequence: TGTGCCAGCAGCTTTACAGGGGGAATGAACACTGAAGCTTTCTTT. It translates to CASSFTGGMNTEAFF. The chain links TRBV7-2 to TRBJ1-1; TRBD1 matches 8 bases. Losses at the gene ends were 3 bases for V and 0 bases for J; bases not matched to a gene: 3. This CDR3 contains 15 residues. Germline-derived CDR1 and CDR2 are SGHTA and FQGNSA.

The genes are TRBV7-6 and TRBJ1-1, with D unresolved. The V end was cut by 2 bases, the J end by 0 bases, with 7 bases between. The CDR3 has 14 amino acids. Germline V gene lookup returns CDR1 SGHVS and CDR2 FNYEAQ. CDR3: CASSLRTLNTEAFF. The CDR3 region has the DNA TGTGCCAGCAGCTTAAGAACTCTGAACACTGAAGCTTTCTTT. Full variable domain (missing parts from reference TRBV7-6 and TRBJ1-1): GAGVSQSPRYKVTKRGQDVALRCDPISGHVSLYWYRQALGQGPEFLTYFNYEAQQDKSGLPNDRFSAERPEGSISTLTIQRTEQRDSAMYRCASSLRTLNTEAFFGQGTRLTVV.

This rearrangement joins TRBV6-4 to TRBJ1-2; D unclear. The germline V gene has CDR1 MRHNA and CDR2 SNTAGT. The V gene lost 6 bases and the J gene lost 0 bases, with 14 bases spanning the gap. CDR3 length: 15 amino acids. CDR3 DNA: TGTGCCAGCAGGCCCCAAAGGGAGGCTAACTATGGCTACACCTTC. It codes for CASRPQREANYGYTF.

J is TRBJ1-6 and V is TRBV27, with TRBD1 as a possible D gene (5 bases). The CDR3 is 14 amino acids. The germline gives CDR1 MNHEY, CDR2 SMNVEV (reference sequence). Trimming stripped 4 bases from V and 7 bases from J, with 11 bases between. The CDR3 coding sequence is TGTGCCAGCAGTTCAGGGCAGAGAAATTCACCCCTCCACTTT. Translating gives CASSSGQRNSPLHF.

V is TRBV10-3 and J is TRBJ1-4; D unresolved. The CDR3 extends over 14 amino acids. Germline assignment: CDR1 ENHRY and CDR2 SYGVKD. V dropped 2 bases and J dropped 1 base, with 5 bases sitting between them. In DNA, the CDR3 is TGTGCCATCAGTGAGACAGTAACTAATGAAAAACTGTTTTTT. Residues: CAISETVTNEKLFF.

A few counts support this clone. The genes are TRBV12-5 and TRBJ2-7; no clear D gene. Germline V lookup: CDR1 LGHNT, CDR2 FRNRAP. Trimming shortened V by 1 base and J by 6 bases, and 7 bases separated the two germline ends. The CDR3 is 12 amino acids. This CDR3 is CASGLGASEQYF. The CDR3 DNA reads TGTGCTAGTGGTTTGGGGGCCTCCGAGCAGTACTTC.

This rearrangement joins TRBV20-1 to TRBJ1-2; perhaps TRBD1 as D (5 bases). Between the trimmed V and J ends, which lost 6 bases and 9 bases, there was a span of 11 bases. Per the germline V gene, CDR1 is DFQATT and CDR2 is SNEGSKA (reference sequence). The CDR3 covers 10 residues. The DNA for the CDR3 is TGCAGTGCCCACGAGGACAGCTACACCTTC. This sequence encodes CSAHEDSYTF.

This clone was detected a few times. The chain couples TRBV6-1 to TRBJ1-4; 7 nucleotides line up with TRBD1. The J segment lost 5 bases and the V segment lost 4 bases, leaving 4 bases of the junction unmatched. Germline values: CDR1 MNHNS, CDR2 SASEGT. The CDR3 contains 14 residues. This chain's CDR3 is CASSVGGRNEKLFF. The DNA for the CDR3 is TGTGCCAGCAGTGTAGGGGGCCGAAATGAAAAACTGTTTTTT.

CDR3 in amino acids: CASSPIGTIQPQHF. The CDR3 DNA reads TGTGCCAGTAGCCCTATTGGGACAATTCAGCCCCAGCATTTT. The V and J genes are TRBV19 and TRBJ1-5; D perhaps matches TRBD1 (6 bases). CDR3 length: 14 amino acids. The V end was cut by 6 bases, the J end by 6 bases, with 15 bases between. Germline lookup yields CDR1 LNHDA and CDR2 SQIVND (reference sequence).